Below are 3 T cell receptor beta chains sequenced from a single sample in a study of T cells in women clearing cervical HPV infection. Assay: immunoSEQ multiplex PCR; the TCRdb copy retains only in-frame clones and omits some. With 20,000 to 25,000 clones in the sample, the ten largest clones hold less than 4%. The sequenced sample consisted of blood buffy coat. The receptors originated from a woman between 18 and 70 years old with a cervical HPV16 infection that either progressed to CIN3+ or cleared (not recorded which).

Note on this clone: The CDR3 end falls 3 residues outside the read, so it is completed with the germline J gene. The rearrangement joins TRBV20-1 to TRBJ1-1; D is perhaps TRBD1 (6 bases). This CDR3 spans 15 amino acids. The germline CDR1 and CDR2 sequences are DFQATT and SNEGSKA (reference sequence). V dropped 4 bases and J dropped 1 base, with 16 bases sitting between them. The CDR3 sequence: CSAISGAVGNTEAFF. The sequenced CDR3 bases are TGCAGTGCTATCTCAGGGGCCGTGGGGAACACTGAA.

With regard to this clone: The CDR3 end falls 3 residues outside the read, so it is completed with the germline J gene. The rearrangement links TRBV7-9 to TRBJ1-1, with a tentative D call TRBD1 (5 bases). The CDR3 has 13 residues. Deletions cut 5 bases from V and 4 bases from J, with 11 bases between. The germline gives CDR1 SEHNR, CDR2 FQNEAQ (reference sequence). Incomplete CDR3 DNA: TGTGCCAGCAGCGGACAAGCCCCCACTGAA. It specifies CASSGQAPTE. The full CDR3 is CASSGQAPTEAFF. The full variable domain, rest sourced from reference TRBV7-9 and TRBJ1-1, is DTGVSQNPRHKITKRGQNVTFRCDPISEHNRLYWYRQTLGQGPEFLTYFQNEAQLEKSRLLSDRFSAERPKGSFSTLEIQRTEQGDSAMYLCASSGQAPTEAFFGQGTRLTVV.

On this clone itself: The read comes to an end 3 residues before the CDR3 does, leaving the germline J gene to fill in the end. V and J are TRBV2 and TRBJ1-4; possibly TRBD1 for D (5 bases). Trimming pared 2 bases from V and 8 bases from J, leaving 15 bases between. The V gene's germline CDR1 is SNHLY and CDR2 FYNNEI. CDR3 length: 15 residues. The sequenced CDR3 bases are TGTGCCAGCAGTGAATCAGGGTCACTGGGGGAAAAA. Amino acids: CASSESGSLGEK. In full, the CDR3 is CASSESGSLGEKLFF.